This T cell receptor (beta chain) is from a study of T cell repertoires in cytomegalovirus infection (dated by TCRdb to between 2017 and 2020). The study in broad terms: Peptide stimulations targeted recently identified HLA-C-restricted CMV epitopes, whose presentation resists viral immunomodulation, together with well-studied HLA-B-restricted epitopes. Donor HLA type was relevant to the analysis, as public TCR beta signatures indicated carriage of CMV infection together with the matching HLA type. Beyond this particular receptor, the publication reports: In both this cohort and an independent roughly 400-donor cohort, the cumulative frequency of public TCR beta family members distinguished carriers of CMV infection plus the relevant HLA type. The ex vivo response was dominated by HLA-C-restricted CMV-specific TCR beta clonotypes, which also provided the single most frequent clonotype in two of eight donors.

Sequences DFQATT (CDR1) and SNEGSKA (CDR2) are obtained from the germline V gene (reference sequence). The CDR3 has 15 amino acids, counting the end cysteine and phenylalanine. Of the read, only the CDR3 DNA is kept; its 45 bases are in frame from base 1. The listed sequencing device is Illumina HiSeq 1500. TCRdb handled the public reads itself, with Q25 trimming in fastp and clone calling in MiXCR, and kept productive beta chains. Each entry merges the rows of one CDR3 protein and shows their most common DNA and genes. The sample table lists 640,000 or so distinct CDR3 sequences, roughly a third of them with a count of one. Of the sample, roughly 20% is held by the ten largest clones. Concerning this clonotype: Its recognized antigen is unknown. No much larger clonotype is one base removed from it; base qualities were not supplied.

According to the study, the label for this sample's treatment or condition signals: in vitro stimulation with specific CMV peptide epitopes to enrich CMV-specific T cells. The TCR comes from a human donor in good health (CMV status not recorded). Some clones in this sample may be carry-over from other donors' samples. Source: cultured PBMCs, taken from culture after CMV antigen stimulation. This chain joins TRBV20-1 to TRBJ1-1; 7 bases in the junction line up with TRBD1. The CDR3 here reads CRCLEGGPSGTEAFF. DNA sequence: TGCAGGTGCCTTGAAGGGGGCCCCTCCGGCACTGAAGCTTTCTTT.